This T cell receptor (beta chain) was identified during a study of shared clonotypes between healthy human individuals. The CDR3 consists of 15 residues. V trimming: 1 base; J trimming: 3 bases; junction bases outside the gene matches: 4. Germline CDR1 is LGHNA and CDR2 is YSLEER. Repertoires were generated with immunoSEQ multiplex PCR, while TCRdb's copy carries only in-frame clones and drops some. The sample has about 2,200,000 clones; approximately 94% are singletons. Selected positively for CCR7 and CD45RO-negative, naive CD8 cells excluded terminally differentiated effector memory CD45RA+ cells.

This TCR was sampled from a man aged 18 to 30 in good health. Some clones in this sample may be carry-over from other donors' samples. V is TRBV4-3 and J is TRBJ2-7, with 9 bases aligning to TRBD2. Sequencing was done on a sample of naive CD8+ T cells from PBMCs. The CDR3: CASSQASGRSYEQYF. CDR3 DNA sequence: TGCGCCAGCAGCCAAGCCAGCGGGAGGAGCTACGAGCAGTACTTC.